Sequencing of this T cell receptor (beta chain) was carried out in a study of T cells after posttransplantation cyclophosphamide. TCRdb keeps only in-frame clones here, not all; method: immunoSEQ multiplex PCR. Of 17,000 or so clones listed, 92% are singletons. Looked up from germline, CDR1 is MDHEN and CDR2 is SYDVKM. The CDR3 extends over 16 amino acids. V was trimmed by 2 bases and J by 3 bases, leaving 16 bases between them. Treatment was busulfan-fludarabine conditioning, a marrow graft, and cyclophosphamide on days +3 and +4. The rearrangement uses TRBV28 and TRBJ1-2; D may be TRBD1 (5 bases). The sequence came from a male patient aged 60-69 years who received an allogeneic stem cell transplant from a related donor and was CMV-positive. Some T cells may be supplied by the graft donor. The sequencing used CD4+ T cells sorted from blood, collected after allogeneic stem cell transplant with posttransplant cyclophosphamide. The CDR3 DNA sequence: TGTGCCAGCAGTTTAAATACCGGGCGGGGGGACTATGGCTACACCTTC. It encodes CASSLNTGRGDYGYTF.